This TCR beta chain was identified during a study of blood T cell repertoires in COVID-19. Study in general: Spain, Italy and the United States supplied samples that represented acute and convalescent COVID-19. From T cells, B-cell-depleted T cells, or PBMCs came the material, which was cDNA or gDNA.

CDR3 size: 14 residues. In germline, CDR1 is LNHDA, CDR2 SQIVND (reference sequence). Germline trimming cut 6 bases from V and 7 bases from J; bases unmatched to any gene: 9. In the source study's methods: Cell counts per sample came from amplifying reference gene primers. Sequenced by immunoSEQ multiplex PCR; TCRdb stores in-frame clones only, minus some. Clone size and the V and J calls come from that table; the DNA yielded D and trimming. Among about 260,000 clones listed, 85% to 90% were seen once. The sample was peripheral blood. The sequence was obtained from a man aged 18 to 30 with active or convalescent COVID-19. This chain links TRBV19 with TRBJ2-1; 7 nucleotides align to TRBD1. CDR3 in amino acids: CASSRFGTANEQFF. DNA of the CDR3: TGTGCCAGTAGCCGATTTGGGACAGCGAATGAGCAGTTCTTC.